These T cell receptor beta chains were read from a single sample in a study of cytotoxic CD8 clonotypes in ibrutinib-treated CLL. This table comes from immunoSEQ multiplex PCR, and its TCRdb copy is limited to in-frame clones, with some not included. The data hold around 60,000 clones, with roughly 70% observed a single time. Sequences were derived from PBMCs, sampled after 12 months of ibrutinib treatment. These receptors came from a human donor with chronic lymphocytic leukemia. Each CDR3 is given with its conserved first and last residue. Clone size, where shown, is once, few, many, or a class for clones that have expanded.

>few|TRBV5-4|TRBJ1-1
CASSLRDRPPKREAFF
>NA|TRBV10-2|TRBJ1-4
CASSEGQEKLFF
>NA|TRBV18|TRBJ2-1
CASSPRVSEQFF
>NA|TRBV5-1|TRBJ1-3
CASSIGQARGNTIYF
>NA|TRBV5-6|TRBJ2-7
CASSLGAAGSYEQYF
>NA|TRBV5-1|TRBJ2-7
CASSFDRGEYEQYF
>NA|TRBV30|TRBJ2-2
CAWSVPLWRRNTGELFF
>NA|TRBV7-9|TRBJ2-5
CASSMEGETQYF
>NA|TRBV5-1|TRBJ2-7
CASSLELTYEQYF
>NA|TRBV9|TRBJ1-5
CGMVLLAQHF
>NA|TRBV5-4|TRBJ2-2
CASSLGLEYPVQFF
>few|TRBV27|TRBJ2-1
CASSLSPSQTYNEQFF
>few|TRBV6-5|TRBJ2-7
CASSERKQREYF
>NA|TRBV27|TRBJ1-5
CASRLFRDDQPQHF
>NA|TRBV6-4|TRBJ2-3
CASSDGGRSTDTQYF
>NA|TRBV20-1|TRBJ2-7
CSARDVYEQYF
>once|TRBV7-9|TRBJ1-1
CASSQGRNTEAFF
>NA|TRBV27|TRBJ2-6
CASSLGRGAAGANVLTF
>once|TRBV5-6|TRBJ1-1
CASSQRTSFMNTEAFF
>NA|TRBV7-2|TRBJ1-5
CASSSEGGQPQHF
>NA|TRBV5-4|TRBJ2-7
CASSLDPAGFYEQYF
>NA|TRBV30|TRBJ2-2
CAWSPLGTHLAGELFF
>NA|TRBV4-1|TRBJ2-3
CASSQVFRTSGSTDTQYF
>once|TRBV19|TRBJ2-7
CASSIRFGSYEQYF
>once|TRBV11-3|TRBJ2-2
CASSSPRVAGSTGELFF
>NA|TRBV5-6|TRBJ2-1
CASSLDVGPQSGQFF
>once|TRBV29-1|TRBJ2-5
CSVDLTVIPGETQYF
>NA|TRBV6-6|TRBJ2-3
CASSFPGLAVYDTQYF
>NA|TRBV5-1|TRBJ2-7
CASSLGQVYEQYF
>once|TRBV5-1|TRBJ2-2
CASSSTGQGRPNTGELFF
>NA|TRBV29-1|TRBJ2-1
CSVGNFNNEQFF
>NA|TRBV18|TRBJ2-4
CASSPEGAKNIQYF
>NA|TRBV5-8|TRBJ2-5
CASSPQETQYF
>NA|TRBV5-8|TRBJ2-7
CAPSGYYEQYF
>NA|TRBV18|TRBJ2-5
CASSGLETQYF
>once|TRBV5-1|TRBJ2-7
CASSLDPYFGHQYF
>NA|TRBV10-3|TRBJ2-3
CAIRGTDTQYF
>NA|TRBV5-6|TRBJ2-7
CASRRTSGWLLGGEQYF
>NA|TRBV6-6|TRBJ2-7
CASSYLGRPIEQYF
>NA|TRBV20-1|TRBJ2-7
CSARDLYEQYF
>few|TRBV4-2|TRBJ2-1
CASSHQFGLAGGLHYNEQFF
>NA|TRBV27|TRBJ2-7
CASSLTAAFEQYF
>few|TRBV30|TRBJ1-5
CAWSVDSDSNQPQHF
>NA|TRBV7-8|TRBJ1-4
CASSLREAGGGEKLFF
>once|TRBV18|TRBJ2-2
CASSPRLDPNTGELFF
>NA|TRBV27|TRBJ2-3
CASRVAGNTDTQYF
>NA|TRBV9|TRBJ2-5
CASSVGWGRQGQETQYF
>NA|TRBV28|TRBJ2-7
CASNLNRGGEQYF